This TCR beta chain was found in a study of blood T cells in healthy people across ages. A second PCR, run for roughly 7 to 11 cycles, used a sample-barcoded 5' primer plus a J-beta primer mix. TCRdb processed the 5' RACE reads anew with MiXCR; each CDR3 protein has one entry. The table includes hundreds of thousands of distinct CDR3 sequences, 55% to 75% detected once. Study-level results: The study found more naive CD4+ cells and higher diversity in long-lived than aged donors. In these data, TCR beta diversity tracked strongly with naive T cell percentage. Calculation of diversity from one million T cells yielded estimates considered to be underestimates.

Ranging in age from about 6 to 100, the donors were healthy Caucasian individuals from Russia. Concerning this clonotype itself: Its antigen is unknown.

The sample consisted of blood. The TCR originated in a man aged 30 to 45 in good health.

The CDR3 is CASTEGLNLVGETQYF. The CDR3 bases are TGTGCCAGCACGGAGGGACTGAACCTAGTAGGAGAGACCCAGTACTTC. The chain uses TRBV12-3 or TRBV12-4 and TRBJ2-5, with a weak D call TRBD2 (6 bases). CDR3 size: 16 residues. V lost 7 bases to trimming and J lost 4 bases, with 22 bases between them.